This paragraph covers one T cell receptor (beta chain) sequence. In the naive CD8 group, cells lacked CD45RO and were positively selected for CCR7, so terminally differentiated effector memory CD45RA+ cells were left out. This specimen belongs to a study of shared clonotypes between healthy human individuals. The table came from immunoSEQ multiplex PCR; TCRdb's copy has only in-frame clones and leaves some out. The data contain around 1.9 million clones, around 93% of them singletons. The CDR3 has 15 amino acids. Per the germline V gene, CDR1 is LNHDA and CDR2 is SQIVND (reference sequence). J was trimmed by 4 bases and V by 1 base; bases with no gene match: 5.

The clonotype was recovered from a man between 18 and 35 years old in good health. Some clones in this sample may be carry-over from other donors' samples. Sequencing input: naive CD8+ T cells from PBMCs. The chain has TRBV19 and TRBJ1-2; 8 bases match TRBD1. CDR3 DNA sequence: TGTGCCAGTAGTATAGTCCGGGACAGGCGCTATGGCTACACCTTC. Residues: CASSIVRDRRYGYTF.